This TCR beta chain stems from a study of cytomegalovirus exposure and HLA in healthy donors. Study outcomes and limitations: Some TCR beta chains (more than 150 of them) were listed as cytomegalovirus-associated.

This clone was detected only a few times. Its cognate antigen is unknown. Trimming took 0 bases from V and 6 from J; bases not matched to a gene: 9. Germline V CDR1 and CDR2: SGHDT, YYEEEE. The CDR3 has 16 amino acids. Primers included in the PCR were 60 Vbeta and 13 Jbeta primers. Profiling relied on immunoSEQ multiplex PCR, and the TCRdb table lists in-frame clones only, not all of them. The sample consists of approximately 100,000 clones, around 10% of them appearing once. Each of the donors was a healthy bone marrow donor. The sequence was collected from a man aged 35-49 years in good health and CMV-seropositive. Sequenced: PBMCs. V usage is TRBV5-6 and J usage is TRBJ2-3; 8 nucleotides align to TRBD2. CDR3: CASSLGLAGPTDTQYF. In DNA form, the CDR3 reads TGTGCCAGCAGCTTGGGATTAGCGGGACCTACGGATACGCAGTATTTT. Based on the CDR3 plus reference TRBV5-6 and TRBJ2-3, the full variable domain is DAGVTQSPTHLIKTRGQQVTLRCSPKSGHDTVSWYQQALGQGPQFIFQYYEEEERQRGNFPDRFSGHQFPNYSSELNVNALLLGDSALYLCASSLGLAGPTDTQYFGPGTRLTVL.